The subject of this entry is one T cell receptor (beta chain). In TCRdb, the 5' RACE reads were re-called with MiXCR into one record per CDR3 protein. The data show 550,000 to 600,000 distinct CDR3 sequences, 15% to 20% seen once. This specimen comes from a study of T-cell memory formation after mild COVID-19. Germline assignment: CDR1 SGHTS and CDR2 YDEGEE. This CDR3 spans 13 amino acids. Trimming cost V 4 bases and J 5 bases, with 12 bases left between them. This TCR came from an adult woman who had mild COVID-19 (a few samples of this study predate the infection). Cell type and time point are not known. The V and J genes are TRBV5-8 and TRBJ2-5; D is unclear. The sample taken for sequencing was PBMCs or a T cell subset sorted from them (not recorded which). In nucleotides, the CDR3 is TGTGCCAGCAGCCGACACCTGGGGGAGACCCAGTACTTC. Translating it yields CASSRHLGETQYF. Complete variable domain (other parts from reference TRBV5-8 and TRBJ2-5): EAGVTQSPTHLIKTRGQQATLRCSPISGHTSVYWYQQALGLGLQFLLWYDEGEERNRGNFPPRFSGRQFPNYSSELNVNALELEDSALYLCASSRHLGETQYFGPGTRLLVL.